This T cell receptor beta chain is drawn from a study of shared clonotypes between healthy human individuals. Study-level points and caveats: The study found about 5% of naive CD4 clonotypes shared across a few donors.

As regards this clone: Its antigen is not known.

CDR3 length equals 19 residues. Germline CDR1 and CDR2: MNHEY and SMNVEV (reference sequence). V shed 5 bases and J 9 bases; nucleotides not matched to a gene: 21. Produced via immunoSEQ multiplex PCR; TCRdb's table is partial and in-frame only. The data show 600,000 to 800,000 clones, around 77% seen once. Sequencing was done on a sample of memory CD4+ T cells sorted from blood. Subset denoted: CD45RA-negative fraction. This chain uses TRBV27 with TRBJ2-3; 12 positions match TRBD2. This TCR was sampled from a woman between 25 and 40 years old in good health. This chain's CDR3 is CASSTTSGRPRIDAVTQYF. CDR3 in DNA: TGTGCCAGCAGTACCACTAGCGGGAGGCCCCGCATTGACGCAGTAACGCAGTATTTT.